This T cell receptor (beta chain) was identified in a study of blood T cell repertoires in COVID-19. In the study overall: Material from acute and convalescent COVID-19 was sourced from the United States, Italy and Spain.

This CDR3 comprises 14 residues. Germline V lookup: CDR1 KGHSH, CDR2 LQKENI. The V and J ends lost 3 bases and 3 bases, in that order; junction bases with no gene match: 4. Per the original methods: Reference gene primer amplification in the assay estimated nucleated cell counts. TCRdb's table, derived via immunoSEQ multiplex PCR, lists solely in-frame clones and lacks some. V, J and clone size derive from that table, while D and trimming were established from the DNA sequence. The table records 50,000 to 70,000 clones, less than 80% of them present only once. Concerning this clone itself: This specimen includes other DNA sequences encoding the same CDR3.

The J gene is TRBJ1-1, the V gene TRBV18; 7 bases fit TRBD1. The origin of this receptor is a man aged 60-69 years with acute or convalescent COVID-19. Sequencing input: peripheral blood. CDR3 in DNA: TGTGCCAGCTCACCGACAGGGTTCGACACTGAAGCTTTCTTT. This translates into CASSPTGFDTEAFF.